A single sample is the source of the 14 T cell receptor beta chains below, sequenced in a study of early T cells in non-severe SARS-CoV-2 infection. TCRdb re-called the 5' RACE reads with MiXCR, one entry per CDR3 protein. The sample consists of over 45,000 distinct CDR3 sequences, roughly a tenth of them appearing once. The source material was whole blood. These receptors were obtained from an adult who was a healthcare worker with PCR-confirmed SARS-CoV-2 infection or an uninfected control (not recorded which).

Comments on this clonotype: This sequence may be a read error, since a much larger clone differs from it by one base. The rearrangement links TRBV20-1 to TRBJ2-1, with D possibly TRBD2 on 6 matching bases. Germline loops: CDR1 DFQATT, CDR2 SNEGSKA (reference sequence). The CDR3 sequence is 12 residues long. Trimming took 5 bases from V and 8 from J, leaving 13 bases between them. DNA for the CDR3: TGCAGTGCTGAATGGGGGGTCGATGAGCAGTTCTTC. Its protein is CSAEWGVDEQFF.

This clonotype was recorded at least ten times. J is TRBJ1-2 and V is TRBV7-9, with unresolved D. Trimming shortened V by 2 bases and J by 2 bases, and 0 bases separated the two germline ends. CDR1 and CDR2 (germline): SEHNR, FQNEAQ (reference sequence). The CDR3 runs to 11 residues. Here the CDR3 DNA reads TGTGCCAGCAGCTTAAACTATGGCTACACCTTC. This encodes CASSLNYGYTF.

Here the CDR3 DNA reads TGTGCCAGCAGCTTACAGGGTGGCACTGAAGCTTTCTTT. Protein product: CASSLQGGTEAFF. The genes are TRBV7-9 and TRBJ1-1; tentative D call: TRBD1 (5 bases). The CDR3 contains 13 residues. Trimming cost V 2 bases and J 4 bases, with 8 bases left between them. The germline V gene encodes CDR1 SEHNR and CDR2 FQNEAQ (reference sequence). The whole variable domain, remainder taken from reference TRBV7-9 and TRBJ1-1, is DTGVSQNPRHKITKRGQNVTFRCDPISEHNRLYWYRQTLGQGPEFLTYFQNEAQLEKSRLLSDRFSAERPKGSFSTLEIQRTEQGDSAMYLCASSLQGGTEAFFGQGTRLTVV.

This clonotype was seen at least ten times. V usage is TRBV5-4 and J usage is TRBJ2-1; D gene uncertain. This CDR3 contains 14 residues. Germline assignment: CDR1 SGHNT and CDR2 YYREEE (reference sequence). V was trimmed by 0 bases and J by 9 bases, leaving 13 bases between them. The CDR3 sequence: CASSLDAKSGEQFF. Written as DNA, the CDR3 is TGTGCCAGCAGCTTGGACGCGAAATCCGGTGAGCAGTTCTTC.

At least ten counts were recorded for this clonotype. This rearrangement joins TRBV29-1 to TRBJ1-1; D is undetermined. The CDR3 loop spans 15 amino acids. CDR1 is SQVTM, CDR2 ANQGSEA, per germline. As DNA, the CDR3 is TGCACCGCGGGTGGCGGCGGCGTGGGGAACACTGAAGCTTTCTTT. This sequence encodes CTAGGGGVGNTEAFF. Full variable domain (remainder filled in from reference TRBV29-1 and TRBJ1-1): SAVISQKPSRDICQRGTSLTIQCQVDSQVTMMFWYRQQPGQSLTLIATANQGSEATYESGFVIDKFPISRPNLTFSTLTVSNMSPEDSSIYLCTAGGGGVGNTEAFFGQGTRLTVV.

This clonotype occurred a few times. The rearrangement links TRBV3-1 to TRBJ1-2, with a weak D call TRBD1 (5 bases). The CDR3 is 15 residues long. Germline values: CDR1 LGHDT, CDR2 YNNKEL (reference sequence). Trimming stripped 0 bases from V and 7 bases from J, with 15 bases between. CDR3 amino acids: CASSQDREGTGGYTF. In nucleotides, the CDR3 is TGTGCCAGCAGCCAAGATCGAGAGGGGACGGGTGGCTACACCTTC.

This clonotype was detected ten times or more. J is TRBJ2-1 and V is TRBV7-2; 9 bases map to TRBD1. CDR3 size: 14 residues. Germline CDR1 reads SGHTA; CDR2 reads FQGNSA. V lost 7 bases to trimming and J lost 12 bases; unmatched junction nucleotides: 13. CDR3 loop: CASTSTGGIVGQFF. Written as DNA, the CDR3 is TGTGCCAGCACCTCGACAGGGGGGATAGTGGGGCAGTTCTTC. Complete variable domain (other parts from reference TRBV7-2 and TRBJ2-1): GAGVSQSPSNKVTEKGKDVELRCDPISGHTALYWYRQSLGQGLEFLIYFQGNSAPDKSGLPSDRFSAERTGGSVSTLTIQRTQQEDSAVYLCASTSTGGIVGQFFGPGTRLTVL.

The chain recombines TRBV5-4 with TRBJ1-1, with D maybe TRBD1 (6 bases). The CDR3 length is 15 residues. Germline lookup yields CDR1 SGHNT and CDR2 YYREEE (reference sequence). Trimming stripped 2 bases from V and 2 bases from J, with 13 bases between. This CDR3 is CASSFQGSENTEAFF. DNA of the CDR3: TGTGCCAGCAGCTTCCAGGGGAGTGAAAACACTGAAGCTTTCTTT. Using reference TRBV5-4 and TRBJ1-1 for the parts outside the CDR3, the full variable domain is ETGVTQSPTHLIKTRGQQVTLRCSSQSGHNTVSWYQQALGQGPQFIFQYYREEENGRGNFPPRFSGLQFPNYSSELNVNALELDDSALYLCASSFQGSENTEAFFGQGTRLTVV.

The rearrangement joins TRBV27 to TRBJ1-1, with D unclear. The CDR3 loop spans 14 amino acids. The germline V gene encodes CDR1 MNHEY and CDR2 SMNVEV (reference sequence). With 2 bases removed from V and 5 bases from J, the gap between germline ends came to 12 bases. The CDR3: CASSLVPSATEAFF. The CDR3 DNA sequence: TGTGCCAGCAGTTTAGTTCCCTCGGCTACTGAAGCTTTCTTT.

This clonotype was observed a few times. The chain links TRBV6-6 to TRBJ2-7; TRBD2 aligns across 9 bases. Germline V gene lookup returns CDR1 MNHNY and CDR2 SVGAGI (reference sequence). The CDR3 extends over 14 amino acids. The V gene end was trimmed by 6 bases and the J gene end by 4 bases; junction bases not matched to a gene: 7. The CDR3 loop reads CASRPGLAQYEQYF. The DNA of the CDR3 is TGTGCCAGCAGACCGGGACTAGCTCAGTACGAGCAGTACTTC.

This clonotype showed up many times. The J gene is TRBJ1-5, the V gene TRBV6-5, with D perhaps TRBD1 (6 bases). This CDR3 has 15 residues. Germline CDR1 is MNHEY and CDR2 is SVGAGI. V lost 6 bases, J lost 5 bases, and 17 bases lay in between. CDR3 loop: CASSLGQSNDQPQHF. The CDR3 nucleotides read TGTGCCAGCAGCCTCGGACAGAGCAACGATCAGCCCCAGCATTTT.

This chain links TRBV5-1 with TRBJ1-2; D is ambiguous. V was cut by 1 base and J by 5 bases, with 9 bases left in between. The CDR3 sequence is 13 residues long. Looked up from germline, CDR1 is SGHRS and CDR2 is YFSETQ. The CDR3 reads CASSLLAGYGYTF. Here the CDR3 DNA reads TGCGCCAGCAGCTTGTTAGCAGGATATGGCTACACCTTC. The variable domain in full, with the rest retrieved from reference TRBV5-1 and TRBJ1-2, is KAGVTQTPRYLIKTRGQQVTLSCSPISGHRSVSWYQQTPGQGLQFLFEYFSETQRNKGNFPGRFSGRQFSNSRSEMNVSTLELGDSALYLCASSLLAGYGYTFGSGTRLTVV.

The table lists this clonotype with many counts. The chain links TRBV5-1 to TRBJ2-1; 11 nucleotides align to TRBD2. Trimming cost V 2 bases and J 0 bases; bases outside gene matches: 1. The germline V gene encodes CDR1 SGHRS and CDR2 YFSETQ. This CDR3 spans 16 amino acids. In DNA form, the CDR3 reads TGCGCCAGCAGCTTCACTAGCGGGAGCTCCTACAATGAGCAGTTCTTC. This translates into CASSFTSGSSYNEQFF.

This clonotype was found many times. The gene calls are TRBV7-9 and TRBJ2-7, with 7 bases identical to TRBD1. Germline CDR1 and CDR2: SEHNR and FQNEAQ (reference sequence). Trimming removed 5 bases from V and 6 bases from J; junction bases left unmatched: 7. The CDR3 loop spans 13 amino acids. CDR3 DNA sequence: TGTGCCAGCAGCCTGGGACAGCTAGGCGAGCAGTACTTC. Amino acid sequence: CASSLGQLGEQYF.